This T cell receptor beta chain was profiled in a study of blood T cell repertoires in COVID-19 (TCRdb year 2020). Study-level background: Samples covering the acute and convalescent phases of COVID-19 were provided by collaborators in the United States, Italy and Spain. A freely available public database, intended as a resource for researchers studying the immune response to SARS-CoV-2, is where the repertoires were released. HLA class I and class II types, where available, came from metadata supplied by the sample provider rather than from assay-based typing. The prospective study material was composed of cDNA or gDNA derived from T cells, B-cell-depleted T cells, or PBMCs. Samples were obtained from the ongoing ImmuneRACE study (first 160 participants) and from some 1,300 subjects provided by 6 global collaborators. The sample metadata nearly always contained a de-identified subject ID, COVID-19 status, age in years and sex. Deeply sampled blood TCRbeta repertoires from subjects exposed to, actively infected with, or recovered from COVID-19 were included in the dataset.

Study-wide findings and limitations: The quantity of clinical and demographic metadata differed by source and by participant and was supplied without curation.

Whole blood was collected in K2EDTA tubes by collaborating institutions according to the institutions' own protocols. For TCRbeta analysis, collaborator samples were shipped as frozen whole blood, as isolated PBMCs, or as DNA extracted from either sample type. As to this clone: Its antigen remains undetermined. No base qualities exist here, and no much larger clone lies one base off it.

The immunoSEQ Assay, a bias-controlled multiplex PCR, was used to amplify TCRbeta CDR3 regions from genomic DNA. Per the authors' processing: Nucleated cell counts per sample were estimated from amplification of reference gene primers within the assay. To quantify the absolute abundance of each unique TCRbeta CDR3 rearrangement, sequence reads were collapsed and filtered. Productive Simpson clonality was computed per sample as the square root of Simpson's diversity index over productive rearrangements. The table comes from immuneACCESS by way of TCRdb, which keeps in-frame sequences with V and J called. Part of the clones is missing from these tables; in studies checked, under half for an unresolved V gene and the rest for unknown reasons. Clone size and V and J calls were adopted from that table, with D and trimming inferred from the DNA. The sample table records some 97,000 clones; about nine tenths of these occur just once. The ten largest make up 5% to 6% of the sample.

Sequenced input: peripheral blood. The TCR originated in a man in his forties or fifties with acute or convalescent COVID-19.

The CDR3 here reads CAWKSAGLAYEQYF. The sequence in DNA is TGTGCCTGGAAATCCGCGGGATTAGCCTACGAGCAGTACTTC. This sequence uses TRBV30 and TRBJ2-7; the best D guess is TRBD2, with 6 bases matching. The junction shows trimming of 4 bases on V and 2 bases on J, plus 15 bases between the germline ends. From the germline V gene (reference sequence), CDR1 is GTSNPN and CDR2 is SVGIG. The CDR3 starts with the cysteine, ends with the phenylalanine, and has 14 residues. Only the CDR3 part of the read is kept: 42 bases, read in frame from the first base.